This TCR beta chain derives from a study of T cells in Graves' hyperthyroidism and ophthalmopathy (dated by TCRdb to about 2019). Broadly, across the study: Peripheral blood samples were taken at initial diagnosis, before any treatment was given. A discovery cohort of approximately 100 patients, about 43 with Graves' ophthalmopathy and under 60 with stable Graves' hyperthyroidism, was used to find distinguishing TCR V-J signatures. After blood sampling, hyperthyroidism patients were treated with methimazole at a starting dose of 30 mg daily, and ophthalmopathy patients were treated with high-dose intravenous methylprednisolone. The 90 to 100 discovery patients were randomly divided into training and test sets at a 7:3 ratio. The study also compared thyroid tissue and blood T-cell repertoires from a handful of Graves' hyperthyroidism patients. Whether ophthalmopathy could be predicted prospectively was tested in an independent validation cohort made up of fewer than 20 hyperthyroidism patients plus 17 patients who later progressed to ophthalmopathy. According to the paper, TCR Vbeta CDR3 sequencing was carried out on some 140 peripheral blood samples, which came from under 50 ophthalmopathy, fewer than 80 hyperthyroidism and approximately 17 progressor patients. Beyond this particular receptor, the publication reports: During validation, the model predicted progression to ophthalmopathy a median of around 7 months ahead of onset, with approximately 70% sensitivity and roughly 75% specificity. Ophthalmopathy was separated from stable hyperthyroidism by a 13 V-J signature model, with around 90% sensitivity and approximately 81% specificity obtained in cross-validation and 80%/75% obtained in testing. No statistical method was used to fix the sample size in advance, and group allocation was not hidden from the investigators. Blood samples also contained most of the expanded thyroid clonotypes (frequency above 0.001), which suggests that blood repertoires may reflect thyroid immune responses.

Graves' hyperthyroidism was defined as stable when no progression to ophthalmopathy occurred over 18 months of follow-up. The hyperthyroidism patients were between 18 and 65 years old and newly diagnosed, with a disease duration of less than 2 months. Exclusion was applied to patients with uncontrolled infections, other autoimmune diseases, pregnancy or lactation. Diagnoses relied on clinical symptoms, serum thyroxine and TRAb, thyroid ultrasound and orbital computed tomography. PBMCs were isolated from about 9.1 ml of fresh peripheral blood by Ficoll-Paque density gradient centrifugation. Trizol reagent was used to extract total RNA, and RNA quality was then checked on an Agilent 2100 Bioanalyzer. TCR beta CDR3 regions were amplified from RNA transcripts. For the first round of RT-PCR on the TCR CDR3, the HTBI primer set was used together with the Qiagen OneStep RT-PCR kit. A second multiplex PCR round built the libraries, followed by size selection and purification. The libraries were sequenced on an Illumina HiSeq2000 using paired-end 100 bp reads. Turning to the authors' computational methods: SOAPnuke was used to process the raw data, throwing out any read that contained adapters or uncalled bases, had a mean Phred below 15, or lacked an exact constant-primer or identifier match. COPE v1.2.5 was used to merge high-quality paired reads, and clonotypes were defined as unique nucleotide sequences. MiTCR v1.1 was used to align clonotypes to the IMGT TRBV, TRBD and TRBJ reference segments. Analysis was restricted to V-J combinations with a frequency above 0.0001, which covered 99% to 99.2% of repertoires. A TCS score was defined as the ratio of F50 (clonal expansion) to E x V (chaos), with BLOSUM62-based TCRdist applied between CDR3 peptides within each V-J. Welch's t-statistics and random forest reduced 500 to 550 V-J features to under 15, which were used in a naive Bayes classifier (R e1071). TCRdb itself trimmed the public reads at Q25 with fastp, ran MiXCR and retained productive beta chains. Duplicate CDR3 protein sequences are folded into a single record with the most common DNA and genes. None of the V and J calls come from the authors' own analysis; TCRdb made them. Across this sample there are hundreds of thousands of distinct CDR3 sequences, with 11% to 15% seen only once. The top ten clones comprise approximately 23% of the sample.

This clonotype has only a few counts. Its target antigen remains unknown. No much larger clonotype is one base removed from it; base qualities were not supplied. The germline V gene gives CDR1 as KGHDR and CDR2 as SFDVKD. The germline V and J ends show losses of 12 bases and 4 bases respectively, and no gene match explains 14 bases of the junction. The CDR3 sequence holds 15 residues, the cysteine and phenylalanine included. Of the read, only the CDR3 DNA is kept; its 45 bases are in frame from base 1. Sequencing input: blood. The clonotype was recovered from a woman aged 30 to 39 with Graves' hyperthyroidism. The chain is assembled from TRBV24-1 and TRBJ2-1; 7 of the junction bases match TRBD2. The CDR3 has the sequence CAPKVRLAEYNEQFF. The DNA sequence is TGTGCCCCCAAAGTAAGGCTAGCGGAATACAATGAGCAGTTCTTC.